This TCR beta chain was captured by sequencing in a study of vaccination effects on CD4 cells after COVID-19. This CDR3 is 13 amino acids long. Trimming left V 4 bases short and J 7 bases short, with 10 bases between. The germline V gene encodes CDR1 ENHRY and CDR2 SYGVKD. Clones were read by immunoSEQ multiplex PCR, and TCRdb kept only the in-frame ones, dropping some. The table records 25,000 or so clones, approximately 64% of them present only once. As concerns this clone: The antigen is not known.

Before sequencing took place, the ViraFEST assay used viral peptide pools to expand antigen-specific CD4+ T cells. Subsequent to 10 days of culture, CD4+ T cells were isolated. Vaccine recipients had no previous SARS-CoV-2 infection; their nucleocapsid antibodies were negative. Culturing of 1.5 million to 2 million PBMC per well took place with around 10 IU/ml IL-2 and about 9.3 ug/ml peptides. Half the medium was swapped for IL-2 medium on days 3 and 7. The sequence was obtained from a human donor who received a COVID-19 vaccine. Sequences were derived from CD4+ T cells from PBMCs cultured with HCoV-OC43 spike peptides, sampled before COVID-19 vaccination. Subset defined: HCoV-OC43 spike overlapping peptide pool stimulation. V gene TRBV10-3 combines with J gene TRBJ1-4; D not resolved. Here the CDR3 reads CAISGGDGEKLFF. In DNA, the CDR3 is TGTGCCATCAGTGGTGGTGATGGTGAAAAACTGTTTTTT.